The 9 T cell receptor beta chains given below trace back to one sample, sequenced in a study of blood T cell repertoires in COVID-19. The method was immunoSEQ multiplex PCR; TCRdb's version includes in-frame clones alone and lacks a portion of them. This sample has 140,000 to 150,000 clones, with 81% found just once. Material: peripheral blood. These TCRs come from a human donor in a cohort sampled during active COVID-19.

The chain has TRBV7-2 and TRBJ2-7, with D unclear. The germline V and J ends were trimmed by 4 bases and 4 bases, with 11 bases remaining between them. CDR1 and CDR2 (germline): SGHTA, FQGNSA. This CDR3 has 13 residues. This chain's CDR3 is CASSSDKQYEQYF. In DNA form, the CDR3 reads TGTGCCAGCAGCTCCGACAAGCAATACGAGCAGTACTTC.

There are many counts of this clone. V gene TRBV25-1 combines with J gene TRBJ2-3; 7 bases are shared with TRBD2. CDR1 is MGHDK and CDR2 is SYGVNS in the germline V gene. The junction had 2 bases not matched to a gene; V was cut back by 2 bases and J by 3 bases. This CDR3 is 14 amino acids long. The CDR3 protein is CASSEGRETDTQYF. The DNA for the CDR3 is TGTGCCAGCAGTGAAGGGCGGGAGACAGATACGCAGTATTTT.

The genes are TRBV7-8 and TRBJ2-4, with 9 bases identical to TRBD1. The CDR3 totals 14 residues. CDR1 is SGHVS and CDR2 is FQNEAQ in the germline V gene. The trim removed 4 bases at V and 8 bases at J, leaving 6 bases unmatched. The CDR3 region is CASSSWTGEDIQYF. CDR3 sequence (DNA): TGTGCCAGCAGCTCATGGACAGGGGAGGACATTCAGTACTTC.

This chain uses TRBV2 with TRBJ2-7; D remains unclear. Germline CDR1 reads SNHLY; CDR2 reads FYNNEI. V lost 1 base to trimming and J lost 5 bases, with 9 bases between them. The CDR3 totals 13 residues. The CDR3 DNA reads as TGTGCCAGCAGTGAAGGGAACAGCCACGAGCAGTACTTC. Protein sequence: CASSEGNSHEQYF.

CDR3 bases: TGCGCCAGCAGCTTGCTGGCTAGCGGCTACAATGAGCAGTTCTTC. Amino acid sequence: CASSLLASGYNEQFF. This sequence joins TRBV5-1 and TRBJ2-1, with 7 nucleotides matching TRBD2. The germline V gene has CDR1 SGHRS and CDR2 YFSETQ. V shed 1 base, J shed 3 bases, and the junction held 4 bases outside the gene matches. The CDR3 contains 15 residues.

The sample holds one count of this clone. The chain employs TRBV15 and TRBJ1-2, with 9 bases matching TRBD1. Germline V CDR1 and CDR2: LNHNV, YYDKDF (reference sequence). The CDR3 sequence is 13 residues long. V shed 7 bases and J 2 bases; nucleotides not matched to a gene: 2. CDR3 DNA sequence: TGTGCCACCAAACAGGGGGCCAACTATGGCTACACCTTC. It encodes CATKQGANYGYTF. Full variable domain (missing parts from reference TRBV15 and TRBJ1-2): DAMVIQNPRYQVTQFGKPVTLSCSQTLNHNVMYWYQQKSSQAPKLLFHYYDKDFNNEADTPDNFQSRRPNTSFCFLDIRSPGLGDTAMYLCATKQGANYGYTFGSGTRLTVV.

The rearrangement uses TRBV19 and TRBJ2-3; TRBD2 aligns across 8 bases. The V gene's germline CDR1 is LNHDA and CDR2 SQIVND (reference sequence). The CDR3 is made up of 15 amino acids. After removal of 1 base from V and 4 bases from J, the junction contained 4 bases not matched to a gene. CDR3 sequence reads: CASSIGTGGPDTQYF. CDR3 sequence (DNA): TGTGCCAGTAGTATAGGAACGGGAGGGCCAGATACGCAGTATTTT.

The J gene is TRBJ2-6, the V gene TRBV27; 12 bases align to TRBD1. There are 19 residues in the CDR3. With 6 bases clipped from V and 1 base from J, the junction kept 10 bases outside the gene matches. From germline, CDR1 is MNHEY and CDR2 SMNVEV (reference sequence). The CDR3 nucleotides read TGTGCCAGCAGAAAAGAGGGACAGGGGGCGCGGTCTGGGGCCAACGTCCTGACTTTC. Protein: CASRKEGQGARSGANVLTF.

The chain employs TRBV3-1 (or the pseudogene TRBV3-2) and TRBJ2-6; possibly TRBD2 for D (5 bases). Trimming removed 0 bases at V and 3 bases at J, with 9 bases between. The CDR3 length is 16 residues. Germline CDR1 reads LGHDT; CDR2 reads YNNKEL (reference sequence). CDR3 bases: TGTGCCAGCAGCCAAGAAGGACGGGGTGGGGCCAACGTCCTGACTTTC. Its protein is CASSQEGRGGANVLTF.